This T cell receptor beta chain was sequenced during a study of T-cell memory formation after mild COVID-19. Findings and limits, study-wide: Researchers could not confirm that second-wave clones peaking on day 37 targeted SARS-CoV-2.

The CDR3 loop spans 15 amino acids. From germline, CDR1 is DFQATT and CDR2 SNEGSKA (reference sequence). V lost 6 bases, J lost 1 base, and 18 bases lay in between. This clonotype appeared a few times. What it binds is not known. After 5'RACE with constant-segment primers, TCR alpha and TCR beta cDNA libraries carrying sample barcodes and UMIs were obtained. TCRdb called the 5' RACE reads again in MiXCR, with one record for every CDR3 protein. The sample lists 300,000 to 350,000 distinct CDR3 sequences; roughly a fifth were seen once. This receptor was taken from a man between 18 and 29 years old who had mild COVID-19 (a few samples of this study predate the infection). Cell type and time point are not known. The V and J genes are TRBV20-1 and TRBJ2-5; unclear D gene. Material for sequencing was PBMCs or a T cell subset sorted from them (not recorded which). The CDR3 region is CSAPSGSDSQETQYF. The CDR3 bases are TGCAGTGCCCCCTCCGGGTCAGATTCCCAAGAGACCCAGTACTTC.